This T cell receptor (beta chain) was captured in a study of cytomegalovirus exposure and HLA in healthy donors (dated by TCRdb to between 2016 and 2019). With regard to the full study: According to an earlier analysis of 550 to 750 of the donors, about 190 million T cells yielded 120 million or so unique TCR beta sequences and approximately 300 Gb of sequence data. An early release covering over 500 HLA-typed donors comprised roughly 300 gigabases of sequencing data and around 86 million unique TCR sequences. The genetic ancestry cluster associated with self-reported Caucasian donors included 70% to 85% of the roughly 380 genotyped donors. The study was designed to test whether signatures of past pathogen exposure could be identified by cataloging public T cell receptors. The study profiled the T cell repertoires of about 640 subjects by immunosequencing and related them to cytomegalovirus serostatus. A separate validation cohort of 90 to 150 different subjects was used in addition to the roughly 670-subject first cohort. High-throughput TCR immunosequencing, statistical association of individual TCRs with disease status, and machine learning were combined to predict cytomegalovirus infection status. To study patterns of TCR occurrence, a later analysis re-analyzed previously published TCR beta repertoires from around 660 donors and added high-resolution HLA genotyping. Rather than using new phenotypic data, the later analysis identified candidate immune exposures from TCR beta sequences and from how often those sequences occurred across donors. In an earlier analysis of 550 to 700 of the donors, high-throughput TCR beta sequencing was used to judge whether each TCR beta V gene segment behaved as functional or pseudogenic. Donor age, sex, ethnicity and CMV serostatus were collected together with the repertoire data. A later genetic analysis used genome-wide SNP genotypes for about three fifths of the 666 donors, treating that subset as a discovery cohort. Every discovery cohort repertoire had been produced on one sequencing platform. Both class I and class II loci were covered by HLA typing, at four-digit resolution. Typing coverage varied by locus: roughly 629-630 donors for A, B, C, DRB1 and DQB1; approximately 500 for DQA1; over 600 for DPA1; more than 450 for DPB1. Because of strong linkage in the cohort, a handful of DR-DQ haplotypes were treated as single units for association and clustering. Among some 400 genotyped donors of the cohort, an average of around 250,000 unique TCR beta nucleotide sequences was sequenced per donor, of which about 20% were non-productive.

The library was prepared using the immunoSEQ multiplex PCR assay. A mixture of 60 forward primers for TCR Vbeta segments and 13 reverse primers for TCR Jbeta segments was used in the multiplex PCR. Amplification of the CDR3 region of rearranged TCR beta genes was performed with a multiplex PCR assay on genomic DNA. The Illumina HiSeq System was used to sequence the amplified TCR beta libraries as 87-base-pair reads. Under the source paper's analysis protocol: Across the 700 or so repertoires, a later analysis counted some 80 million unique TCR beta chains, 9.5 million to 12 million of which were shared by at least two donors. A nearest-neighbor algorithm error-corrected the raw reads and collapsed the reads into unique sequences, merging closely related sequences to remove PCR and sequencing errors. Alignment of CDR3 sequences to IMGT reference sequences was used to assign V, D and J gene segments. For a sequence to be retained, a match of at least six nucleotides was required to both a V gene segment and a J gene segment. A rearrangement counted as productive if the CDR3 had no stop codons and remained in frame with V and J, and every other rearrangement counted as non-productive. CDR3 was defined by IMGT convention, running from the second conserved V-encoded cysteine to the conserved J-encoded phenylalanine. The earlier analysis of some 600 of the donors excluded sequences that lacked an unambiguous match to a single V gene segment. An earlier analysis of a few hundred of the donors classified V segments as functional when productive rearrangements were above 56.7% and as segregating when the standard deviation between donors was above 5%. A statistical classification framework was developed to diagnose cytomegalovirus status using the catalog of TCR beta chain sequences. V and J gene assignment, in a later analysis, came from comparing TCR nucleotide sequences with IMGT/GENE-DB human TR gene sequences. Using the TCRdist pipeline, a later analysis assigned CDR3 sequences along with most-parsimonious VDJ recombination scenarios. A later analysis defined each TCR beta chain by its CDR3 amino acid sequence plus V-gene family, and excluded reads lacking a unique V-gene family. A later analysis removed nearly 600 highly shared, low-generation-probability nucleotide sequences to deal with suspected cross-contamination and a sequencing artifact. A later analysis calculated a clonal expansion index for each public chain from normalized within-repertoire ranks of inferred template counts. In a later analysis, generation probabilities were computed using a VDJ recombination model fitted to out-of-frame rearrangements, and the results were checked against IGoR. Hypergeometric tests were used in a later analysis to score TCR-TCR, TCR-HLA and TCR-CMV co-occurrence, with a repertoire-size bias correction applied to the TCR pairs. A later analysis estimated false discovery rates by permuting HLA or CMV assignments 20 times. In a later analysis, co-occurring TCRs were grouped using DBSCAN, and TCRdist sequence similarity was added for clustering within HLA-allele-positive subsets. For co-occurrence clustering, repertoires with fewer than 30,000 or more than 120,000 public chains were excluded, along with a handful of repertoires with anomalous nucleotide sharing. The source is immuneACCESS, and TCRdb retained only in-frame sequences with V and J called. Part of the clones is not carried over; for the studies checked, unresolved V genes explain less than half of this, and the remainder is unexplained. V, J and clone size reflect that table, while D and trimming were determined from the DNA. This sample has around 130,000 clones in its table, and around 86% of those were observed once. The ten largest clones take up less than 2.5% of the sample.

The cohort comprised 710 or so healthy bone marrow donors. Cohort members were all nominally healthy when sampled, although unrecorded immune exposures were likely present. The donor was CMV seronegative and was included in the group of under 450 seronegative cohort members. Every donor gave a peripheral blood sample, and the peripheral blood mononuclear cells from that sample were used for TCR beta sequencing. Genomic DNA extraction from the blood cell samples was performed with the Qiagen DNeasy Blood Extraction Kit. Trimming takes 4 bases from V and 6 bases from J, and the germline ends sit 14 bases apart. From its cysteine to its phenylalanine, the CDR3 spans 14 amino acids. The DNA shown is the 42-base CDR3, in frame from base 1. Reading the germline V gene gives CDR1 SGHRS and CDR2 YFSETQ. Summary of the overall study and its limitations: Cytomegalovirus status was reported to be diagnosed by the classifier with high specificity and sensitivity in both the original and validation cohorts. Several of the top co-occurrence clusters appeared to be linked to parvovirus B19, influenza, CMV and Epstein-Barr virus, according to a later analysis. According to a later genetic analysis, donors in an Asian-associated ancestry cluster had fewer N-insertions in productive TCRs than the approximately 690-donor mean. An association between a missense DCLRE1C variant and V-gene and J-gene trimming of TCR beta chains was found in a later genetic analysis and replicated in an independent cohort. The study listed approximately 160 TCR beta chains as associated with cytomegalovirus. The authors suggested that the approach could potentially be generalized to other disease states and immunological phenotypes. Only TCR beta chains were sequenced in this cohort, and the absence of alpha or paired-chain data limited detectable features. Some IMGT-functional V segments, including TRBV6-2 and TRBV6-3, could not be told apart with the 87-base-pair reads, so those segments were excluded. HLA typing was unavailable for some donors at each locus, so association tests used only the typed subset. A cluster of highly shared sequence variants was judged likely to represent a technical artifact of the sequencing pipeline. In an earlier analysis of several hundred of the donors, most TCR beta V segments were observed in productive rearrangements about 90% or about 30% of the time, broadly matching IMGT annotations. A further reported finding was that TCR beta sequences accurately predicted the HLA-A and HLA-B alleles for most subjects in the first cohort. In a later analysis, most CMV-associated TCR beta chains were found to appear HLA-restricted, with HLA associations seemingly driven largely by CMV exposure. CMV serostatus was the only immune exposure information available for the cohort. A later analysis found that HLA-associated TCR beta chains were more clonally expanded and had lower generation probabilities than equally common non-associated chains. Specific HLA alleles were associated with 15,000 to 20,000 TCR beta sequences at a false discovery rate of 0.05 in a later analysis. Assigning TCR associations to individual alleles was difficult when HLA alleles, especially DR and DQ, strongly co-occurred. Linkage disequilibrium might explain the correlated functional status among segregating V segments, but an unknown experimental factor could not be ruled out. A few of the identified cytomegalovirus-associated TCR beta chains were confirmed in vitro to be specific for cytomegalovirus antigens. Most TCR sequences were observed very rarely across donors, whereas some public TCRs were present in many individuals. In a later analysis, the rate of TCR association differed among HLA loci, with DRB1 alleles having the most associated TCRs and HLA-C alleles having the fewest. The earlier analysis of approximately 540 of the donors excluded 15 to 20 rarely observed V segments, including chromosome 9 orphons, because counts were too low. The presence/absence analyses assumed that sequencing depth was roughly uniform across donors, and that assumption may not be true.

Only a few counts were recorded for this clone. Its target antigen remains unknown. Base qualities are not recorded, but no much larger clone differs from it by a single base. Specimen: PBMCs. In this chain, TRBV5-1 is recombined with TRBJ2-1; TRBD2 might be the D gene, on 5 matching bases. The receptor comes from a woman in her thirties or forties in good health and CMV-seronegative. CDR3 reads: CASSGLGGVNEQFF. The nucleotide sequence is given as TGCGCCAGCAGCGGCCTCGGAGGCGTCAATGAGCAGTTCTTC. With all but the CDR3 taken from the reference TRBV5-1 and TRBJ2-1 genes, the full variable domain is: KAGVTQTPRYLIKTRGQQVTLSCSPISGHRSVSWYQQTPGQGLQFLFEYFSETQRNKGNFPGRFSGRQFSNSRSEMNVSTLELGDSALYLCASSGLGGVNEQFFGPGTRLTVL.